The 18 T cell receptor beta chains presented below share a single source sample, sequenced in a study of blood T cell repertoires in COVID-19. TCRdb's table, derived via immunoSEQ multiplex PCR, lists solely in-frame clones and lacks some. The table shows 150,000 or so clones, with 92% occurring only once. The specimen sequenced was peripheral blood. Receptor source: a man aged 30-40 years with COVID-19, enrolled during active disease.

The gene calls are TRBV19 and TRBJ1-2; 10 bases are a match to TRBD1. In germline, CDR1 is LNHDA, CDR2 SQIVND (reference sequence). The CDR3 length is 15 residues. The V and J ends lost 3 bases and 6 bases, in that order; junction bases with no gene match: 7. Here the CDR3 reads CASSIRGTGDDGYTF. The CDR3 DNA is TGTGCCAGTAGTATTCGTGGGACAGGGGATGATGGCTACACCTTC.

The rearrangement links TRBV27 to TRBJ1-6; 9 bases are a match to TRBD1. Germline-derived CDR1 and CDR2 are MNHEY and SMNVEV (reference sequence). V dropped 7 bases and J dropped 10; count of bases not matched to a gene: 8. The length of the CDR3 is 14 residues. The CDR3 nucleotides read TGTGCCAGCAATTTGGGACAGGGTGGATCACCCCTCCACTTT. The encoded protein is CASNLGQGGSPLHF.

This sequence joins TRBV27 and TRBJ1-5; 9 nucleotides match TRBD1. Looked up from germline, CDR1 is MNHEY and CDR2 is SMNVEV (reference sequence). V shed 5 bases and J 7 bases; nucleotides not matched to a gene: 15. This CDR3 comprises 17 residues. The CDR3 spells CASSRGAPGQGRQPQHF. The CDR3 bases are TGTGCCAGCAGTAGAGGGGCACCCGGACAGGGGAGGCAGCCCCAGCATTTT.

This sequence joins TRBV27 and TRBJ1-2, with TRBD1 as a possible D gene (6 bases). The CDR3 is made up of 14 amino acids. In germline, CDR1 is MNHEY, CDR2 SMNVEV (reference sequence). V gave up 4 bases and J gave up 8 bases, with 17 bases separating them. The CDR3 nucleotides are TGTGCCAGCAGTTCACTAGGGCAGGGGATGGGCTACACCTTC. Protein sequence: CASSSLGQGMGYTF.

V usage is TRBV27 and J usage is TRBJ2-7; the D gene is possibly TRBD2 (5 bases). CDR3 length: 14 amino acids. V was shortened by 3 bases and J by 6 bases, with 15 bases between the two germline ends. The germline V gene has CDR1 MNHEY and CDR2 SMNVEV (reference sequence). The CDR3 DNA sequence: TGTGCCAGCAGTTTCTCGGGATCTCCGGGCGAGCAGTACTTC. Residues: CASSFSGSPGEQYF.

The rearrangement uses TRBV4-2 and TRBJ2-1; TRBD2 agrees at 11 bases. The CDR3 has 16 residues. After removal of 3 bases from V and 6 bases from J, the junction contained 7 bases not matched to a gene. Germline V gene sequence: CDR1 LGHNA, CDR2 YNFKEQ. The CDR3 DNA reads as TGTGCCAGCAGCCATAGCGGGGGGGCCATTGCCAATGAGCAGTTCTTC. This gives the protein CASSHSGGAIANEQFF.

The CDR3 coding sequence is TGTGCCAGCAGTTTCCGGGGGGCCGCCGCCGTAAATGAGCAGTTCTTC. It encodes CASSFRGAAAVNEQFF. This rearrangement joins TRBV28 to TRBJ2-1; the D gene is possibly TRBD2 (7 bases). This CDR3 comprises 16 residues. Per germline, CDR1 MDHEN and CDR2 SYDVKM. Trimming pared 3 bases from V and 7 bases from J, leaving 19 bases between.

The rearrangement joins TRBV7-2 to TRBJ2-3, with 11 bases aligning to TRBD2. The CDR3 loop spans 16 amino acids. CDR1 is SGHTA and CDR2 is FQGNSA in the germline V gene. Trimming took 5 bases from V and 6 from J; bases not matched to a gene: 10. CDR3 sequence reads: CASSLMRLAGGDTQYF. CDR3 coding DNA: TGTGCCAGCAGCCTAATGCGTCTAGCGGGAGGTGATACGCAGTATTTT.

The rearrangement joins TRBV4-3 to TRBJ2-5; a possible D gene is TRBD2 (6 bases). Germline assignment: CDR1 LGHNA and CDR2 YSLEER. The CDR3 has 15 amino acids. V lost 4 bases, J lost 2 bases, and 14 bases lay in between. CDR3 DNA sequence: TGCGCCAGCAGCCGCGGGACGAGAGGACAAGAGACCCAGTACTTC. Amino acid sequence: CASSRGTRGQETQYF.

The chain links TRBV10-3 to TRBJ1-1, with a weak D call TRBD1 (6 bases). V was cut by 4 bases and J by 1 base, with 7 bases left in between. The germline CDR1 and CDR2 sequences are ENHRY and SYGVKD. The CDR3 is made up of 13 amino acids. The CDR3 nucleotides are TGTGCCATCAGTGGGGACACGAACACTGAAGCTTTCTTT. Translating it yields CAISGDTNTEAFF.

The chain couples TRBV3-1 (or the pseudogene TRBV3-2) to TRBJ1-3; D unresolved. The germline V and J ends were trimmed by 1 base and 0 bases, with 13 bases remaining between them. The CDR3 loop spans 17 amino acids. CDR1 and CDR2 from the germline V gene are LGHDT and YNNKEL (reference sequence). The CDR3 coding sequence is TGTGCCAGCAGCCAAGGAACTTCAGGTAACTCTGGAAACACCATATATTTT. Its protein product is CASSQGTSGNSGNTIYF.

The chain joins TRBV19 to TRBJ2-2, with D uncertain. The CDR3 spans 12 residues. Trimming stripped 4 bases from V and 3 bases from J, with 3 bases between. Germline V lookup: CDR1 LNHDA, CDR2 SQIVND (reference sequence). The CDR3 spells CASSTDTGELFF. The CDR3 nucleotides read TGTGCCAGTAGTACGGACACCGGGGAGCTGTTTTTT.

The gene calls are TRBV7-9 and TRBJ1-2; maybe TRBD1 (5 bases). This CDR3 is built from 15 residues. Trimming took off 1 base at V and 2 bases at J, with 11 bases between the two ends. Germline V gene sequence: CDR1 SEHNR, CDR2 FQNEAQ (reference sequence). Here the CDR3 reads CASSLVPGGNYGYTF. CDR3 bases: TGTGCCAGCAGCTTAGTCCCGGGGGGGAACTATGGCTACACCTTC.

This chain joins TRBV11-2 and TRBJ1-1, with 9 bases that match TRBD1. V lost 5 bases and J lost 6; bases outside the gene matches: 7. Germline values: CDR1 SGHAT, CDR2 FQNNGV. The CDR3 is 14 amino acids. Here the CDR3 DNA reads TGTGCCAGCAGCCCCCACGGGACAGGGCCTGAAGCTTTCTTT. Translated: CASSPHGTGPEAFF.

The V call is TRBV28, the J call TRBJ2-1, with TRBD2 as a possible D gene (6 bases). CDR1 is MDHEN and CDR2 is SYDVKM in the germline V gene. The CDR3 contains 15 residues. With 6 bases removed from V and 6 bases from J, the gap between germline ends came to 18 bases. The CDR3 sequence is CASRPNRRVSNEQFF. CDR3 bases: TGTGCCAGCAGACCAAACCGGAGGGTTTCCAATGAGCAGTTCTTC.

The chain combines TRBV7-2 with TRBJ1-2; 9 bases agree with TRBD1. CDR1 SGHTA and CDR2 FQGNSA come from the germline V gene. The CDR3 is 17 amino acids. V dropped 0 bases and J dropped 8; count of bases not matched to a gene: 13. As DNA, the CDR3 is TGTGCCAGCAGCTTAGCTGGAAACAGGGGGCTCACCCTCGGCTACACCTTC. Translated, it gives CASSLAGNRGLTLGYTF.

The chain couples TRBV18 to TRBJ2-5; 9 bases agree with TRBD1. J gave up 1 base and V 4 bases, and 4 bases lay outside the gene matches. CDR1 KGHSH and CDR2 LQKENI come from the germline V gene. The CDR3 runs 15 residues. CDR3 protein: CASSRTGDAQETQYF. Here the CDR3 DNA reads TGTGCCAGCTCACGGACAGGGGATGCCCAAGAGACCCAGTACTTC.

The V gene is TRBV19, the J gene TRBJ2-1, with 9 bases aligning to TRBD1. V was clipped by 9 bases and J by 8 bases; unmatched bases: 8. CDR1 LNHDA and CDR2 SQIVND come from the germline V gene (reference sequence). This CDR3 has 13 residues. This CDR3 is CARNRDRVDEQFF. CDR3 DNA: TGTGCCAGAAACCGGGACAGGGTGGATGAGCAGTTCTTC. Full variable domain (rest looked up from reference TRBV19 and TRBJ2-1): DGGITQSPKYLFRKEGQNVTLSCEQNLNHDAMYWYRQDPGQGLRLIYYSQIVNDFQKGDIAEGYSVSREKKESFPLTVTSAQKNPTAFYLCARNRDRVDEQFFGPGTRLTVL.